This T cell receptor (beta chain) was sequenced in a study of blood T cell repertoires in COVID-19. On the study more broadly: Spain, Italy and the United States supplied samples that represented acute and convalescent COVID-19. The cDNA or gDNA used as material had been derived from T cells, B-cell-depleted T cells, or PBMCs.

CDR1 is SGHRS and CDR2 is YFSETQ in the germline V gene. The V gene lost 2 bases and the J gene lost 5 bases, with 14 bases spanning the gap. CDR3 length equals 15 residues. In the original processing: Estimation of nucleated cell counts relied on the amplification of reference gene primers. The protocol was immunoSEQ multiplex PCR, while the TCRdb copy is restricted to in-frame clones and leaves out a portion. The V and J calls and clone size were taken over from that table, and D and trimming were inferred from the DNA. The profile shows just over 200,000 clones, 70% to 90% of them singletons. The source is a man older than 75 with acute or convalescent COVID-19. The chain combines TRBV5-1 with TRBJ2-1, with D perhaps TRBD1 (6 bases). What was sequenced was peripheral blood. Here the CDR3 reads CASSFNRGSNNEQFF. CDR3 DNA: TGCGCCAGCAGCTTTAATAGGGGGTCCAACAATGAGCAGTTCTTC.